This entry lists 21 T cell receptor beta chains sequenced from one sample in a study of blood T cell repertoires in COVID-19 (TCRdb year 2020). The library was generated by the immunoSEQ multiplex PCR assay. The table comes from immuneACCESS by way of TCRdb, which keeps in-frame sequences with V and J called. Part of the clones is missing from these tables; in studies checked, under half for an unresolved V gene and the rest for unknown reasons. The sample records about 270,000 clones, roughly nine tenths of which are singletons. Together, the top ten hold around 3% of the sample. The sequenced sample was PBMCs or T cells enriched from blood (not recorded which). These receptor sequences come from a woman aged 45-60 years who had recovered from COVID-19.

As DNA, the CDR3 is TGTGCCAGTAGTATGTCCTCCGGGAGCAATCAGCCCCAGCATTTT. This encodes CASSMSSGSNQPQHF. The rearrangement joins TRBV19 to TRBJ1-5, with unresolved D. Germline V lookup: CDR1 LNHDA, CDR2 SQIVND (reference sequence). Trimming took 3 bases from V and 1 from J, leaving 10 bases between them. This CDR3 comprises 15 residues.

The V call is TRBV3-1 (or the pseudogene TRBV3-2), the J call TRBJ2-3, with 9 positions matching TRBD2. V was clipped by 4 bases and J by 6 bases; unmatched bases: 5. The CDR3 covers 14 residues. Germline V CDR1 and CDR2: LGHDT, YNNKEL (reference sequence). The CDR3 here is CASSRMAGGDTQYF. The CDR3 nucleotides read TGTGCCAGCAGCCGGATGGCGGGAGGGGATACGCAGTATTTT.

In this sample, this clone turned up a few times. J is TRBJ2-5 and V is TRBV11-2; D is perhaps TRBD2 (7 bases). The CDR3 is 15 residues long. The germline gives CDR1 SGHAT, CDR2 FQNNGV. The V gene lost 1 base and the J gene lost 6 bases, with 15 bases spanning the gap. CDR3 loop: CASSLARGGTKTQYF. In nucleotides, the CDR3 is TGTGCCAGCAGCTTAGCAAGGGGGGGAACAAAGACCCAGTACTTC.

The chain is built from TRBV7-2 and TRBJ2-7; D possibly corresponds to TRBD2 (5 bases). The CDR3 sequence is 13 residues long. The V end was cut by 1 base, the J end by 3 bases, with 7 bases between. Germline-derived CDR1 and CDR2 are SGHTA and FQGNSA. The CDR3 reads CASSLGGGYEQYF. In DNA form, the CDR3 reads TGTGCCAGCAGCTTAGGAGGAGGCTACGAGCAGTACTTC.

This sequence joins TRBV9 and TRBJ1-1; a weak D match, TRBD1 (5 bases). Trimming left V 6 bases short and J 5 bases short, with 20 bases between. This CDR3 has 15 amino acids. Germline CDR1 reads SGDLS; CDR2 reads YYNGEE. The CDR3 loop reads CASNPTGGRGTEAFF. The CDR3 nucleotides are TGTGCCAGCAACCCCACCGGGGGGAGGGGAACTGAAGCTTTCTTT. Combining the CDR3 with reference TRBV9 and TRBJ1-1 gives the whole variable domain DSGVTQTPKHLITATGQRVTLRCSPRSGDLSVYWYQQSLDQGLQFLIQYYNGEERAKGNILERFSAQQFPDLHSELNLSSLELGDSALYFCASNPTGGRGTEAFFGQGTRLTVV.

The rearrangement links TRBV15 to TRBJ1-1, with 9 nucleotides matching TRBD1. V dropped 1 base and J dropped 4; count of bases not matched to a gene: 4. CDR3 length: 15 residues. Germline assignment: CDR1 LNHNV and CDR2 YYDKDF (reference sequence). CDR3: CATSRGGTGSTEAFF. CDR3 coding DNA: TGTGCCACCAGCAGAGGAGGGACAGGGTCCACTGAAGCTTTCTTT.

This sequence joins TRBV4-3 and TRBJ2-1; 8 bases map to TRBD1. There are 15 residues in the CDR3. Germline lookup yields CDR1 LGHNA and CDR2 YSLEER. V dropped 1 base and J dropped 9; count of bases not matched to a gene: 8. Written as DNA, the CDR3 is TGCGCCAGCAGCCAAGTATCGACAGGGGTAACTGAGCAGTTCTTC. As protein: CASSQVSTGVTEQFF.

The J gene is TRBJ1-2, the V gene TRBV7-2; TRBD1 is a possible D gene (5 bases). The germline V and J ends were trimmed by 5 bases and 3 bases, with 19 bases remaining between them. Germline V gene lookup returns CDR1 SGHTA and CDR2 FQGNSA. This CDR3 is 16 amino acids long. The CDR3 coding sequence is TGTGCCAGCAGCAGACGGGGAGGGGCTTTGGACTATGGCTACACCTTC. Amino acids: CASSRRGGALDYGYTF.

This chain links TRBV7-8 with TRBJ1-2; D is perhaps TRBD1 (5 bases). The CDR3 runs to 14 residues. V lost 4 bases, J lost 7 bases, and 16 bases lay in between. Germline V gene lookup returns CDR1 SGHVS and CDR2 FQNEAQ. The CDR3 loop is CASSSAAWGGGYTF. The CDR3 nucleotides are TGTGCCAGCAGCTCCGCGGCTTGGGGCGGTGGCTACACCTTC.

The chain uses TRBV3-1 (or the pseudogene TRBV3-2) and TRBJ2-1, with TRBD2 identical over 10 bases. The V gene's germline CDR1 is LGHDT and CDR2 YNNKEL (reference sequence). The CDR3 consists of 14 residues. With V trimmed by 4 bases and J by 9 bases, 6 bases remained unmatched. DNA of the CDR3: TGTGCCAGCAGCCCCAGCGGGAGGGCCGGTGAGCAGTTCTTC. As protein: CASSPSGRAGEQFF.

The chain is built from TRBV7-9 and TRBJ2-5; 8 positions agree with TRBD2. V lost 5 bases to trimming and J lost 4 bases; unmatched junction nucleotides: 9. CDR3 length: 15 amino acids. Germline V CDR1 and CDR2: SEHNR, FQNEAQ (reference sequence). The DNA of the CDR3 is TGTGCCAGCAGCCGAACCGGGACTAGGGGAGAGACCCAGTACTTC. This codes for CASSRTGTRGETQYF.

CDR3 sequence reads: CSVEGIRSGAFF. CDR3 coding DNA: TGCAGCGTTGAAGGAATAAGGTCGGGGGCTTTCTTT. The chain is built from TRBV29-1 and TRBJ1-1, with unresolved D. Germline loops: CDR1 SQVTM, CDR2 ANQGSEA. The CDR3 is made up of 12 amino acids. With 1 base removed from V and 11 bases from J, the gap between germline ends came to 14 bases.

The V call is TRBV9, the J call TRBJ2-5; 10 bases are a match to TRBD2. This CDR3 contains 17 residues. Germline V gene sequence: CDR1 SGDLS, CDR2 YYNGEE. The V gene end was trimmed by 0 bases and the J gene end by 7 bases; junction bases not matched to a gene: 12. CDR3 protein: CASSVDSPSGSSVTQYF. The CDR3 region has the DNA TGTGCCAGCAGCGTAGATAGCCCTAGCGGGAGTTCCGTGACCCAGTACTTC.

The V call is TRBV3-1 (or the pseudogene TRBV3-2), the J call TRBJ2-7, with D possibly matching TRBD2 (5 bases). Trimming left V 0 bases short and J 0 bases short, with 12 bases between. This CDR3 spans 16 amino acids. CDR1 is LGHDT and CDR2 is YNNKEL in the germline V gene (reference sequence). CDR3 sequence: CASSQEGGRASYEQYF. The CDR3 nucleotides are TGTGCCAGCAGCCAAGAGGGCGGGCGAGCCTCCTACGAGCAGTACTTC.

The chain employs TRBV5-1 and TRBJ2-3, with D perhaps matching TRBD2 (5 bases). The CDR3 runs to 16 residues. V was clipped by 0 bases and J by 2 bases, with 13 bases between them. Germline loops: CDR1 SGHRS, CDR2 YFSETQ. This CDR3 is CASSLAEGSPTDTQYF. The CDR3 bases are TGCGCCAGCAGCTTGGCCGAGGGTAGCCCCACAGATACGCAGTATTTT.

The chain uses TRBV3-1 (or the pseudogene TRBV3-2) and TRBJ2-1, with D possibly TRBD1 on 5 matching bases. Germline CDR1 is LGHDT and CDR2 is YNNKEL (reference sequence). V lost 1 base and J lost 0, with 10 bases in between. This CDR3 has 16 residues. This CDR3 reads CASSQAGRASYNEQFF. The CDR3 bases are TGTGCCAGCAGCCAAGCGGGCAGGGCCTCCTACAATGAGCAGTTCTTC.

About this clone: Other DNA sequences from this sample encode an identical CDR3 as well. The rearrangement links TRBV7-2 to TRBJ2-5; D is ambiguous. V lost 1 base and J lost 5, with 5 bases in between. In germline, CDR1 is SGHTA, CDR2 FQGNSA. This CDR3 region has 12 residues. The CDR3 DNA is TGTGCCAGCAGCTTAGTGCGTGAGACCCAGTACTTC. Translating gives CASSLVRETQYF.

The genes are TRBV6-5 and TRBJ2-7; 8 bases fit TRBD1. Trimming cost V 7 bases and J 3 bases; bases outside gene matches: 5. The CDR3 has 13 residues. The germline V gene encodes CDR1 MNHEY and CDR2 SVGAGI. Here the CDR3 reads CASTWTGYYEQYF. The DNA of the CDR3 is TGTGCCAGCACTTGGACAGGGTACTACGAGCAGTACTTC.

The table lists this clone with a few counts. The CDR3 nucleotides are TGTGCCAGCAGCCCGGGACAGCTTAATGAAAAACTGTTTTTT. It is translated as CASSPGQLNEKLFF. This chain uses TRBV7-2 with TRBJ1-4; 7 bases align to TRBD1. CDR1 and CDR2 from the germline V gene are SGHTA and FQGNSA. This CDR3 region has 14 residues. The trim removed 5 bases at V and 4 bases at J, leaving 4 bases unmatched. The variable domain in full, with the rest retrieved from reference TRBV7-2 and TRBJ1-4, is GAGVSQSPSNKVTEKGKDVELRCDPISGHTALYWYRQSLGQGLEFLIYFQGNSAPDKSGLPSDRFSAERTGGSVSTLTIQRTQQEDSAVYLCASSPGQLNEKLFFGSGTQLSVL.

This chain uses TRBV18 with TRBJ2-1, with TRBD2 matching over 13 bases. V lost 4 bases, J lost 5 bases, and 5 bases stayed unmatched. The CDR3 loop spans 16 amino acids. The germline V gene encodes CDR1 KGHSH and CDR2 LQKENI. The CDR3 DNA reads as TGTGCCAGCTCACGGCGGACTAGCGGGAGCCACAATGAGCAGTTCTTC. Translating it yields CASSRRTSGSHNEQFF.

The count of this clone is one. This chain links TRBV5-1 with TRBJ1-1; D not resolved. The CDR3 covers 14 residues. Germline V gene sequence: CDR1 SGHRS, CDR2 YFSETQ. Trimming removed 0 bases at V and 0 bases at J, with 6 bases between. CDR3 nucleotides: TGCGCCAGCAGCTTGGGGCCAGTGAACACTGAAGCTTTCTTT. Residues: CASSLGPVNTEAFF. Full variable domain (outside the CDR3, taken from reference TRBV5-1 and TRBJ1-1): KAGVTQTPRYLIKTRGQQVTLSCSPISGHRSVSWYQQTPGQGLQFLFEYFSETQRNKGNFPGRFSGRQFSNSRSEMNVSTLELGDSALYLCASSLGPVNTEAFFGQGTRLTVV.